A selection of T cell receptor beta chains follows, all from one sample in a study of cytomegalovirus exposure and HLA in healthy donors. Method: immunoSEQ multiplex PCR; TCRdb's copy keeps in-frame clones and lacks some. The sample includes roughly 150,000 clones, approximately 96% of them seen just once. Material for sequencing was PBMCs. The source of these receptors is a woman under 30 in good health and CMV-seronegative. Both conserved end residues are part of each CDR3. A D gene is named only where the DNA matches it firmly. The listing skips clone size in some rows; elsewhere it reads once, few, many or a size class.

clone size: NA; D gene: NA; V gene: TRBV21-1; J gene: TRBJ1-1; CDR3 protein: CASSNLADTEAFF; CDR3 DNA: TGTGCCAGCAGCAATTTGGCTGACACTGAAGCTTTCTTT
clone size: NA; D gene: TRBD1; V gene: TRBV29-1; J gene: TRBJ1-1; CDR3 protein: CSVWPGQARSTEAFF; CDR3 DNA: TGCAGCGTTTGGCCCGGACAGGCGAGGTCCACTGAAGCTTTCTTT
clone size: NA; D gene: TRBD1; V gene: TRBV19; J gene: TRBJ1-1; CDR3 protein: CASIGTVNTEAFF; CDR3 DNA: TGTGCCAGTATAGGGACAGTGAACACTGAAGCTTTCTTT
clone size: NA; D gene: NA; V gene: TRBV4-1; J gene: TRBJ1-3; CDR3 protein: CASSQVDSGNTIYF; CDR3 DNA: TGCGCCAGCAGCCAAGTGGACAGTGGAAACACCATATATTTT
clone size: NA; D gene: NA; V gene: TRBV30; J gene: TRBJ1-6; CDR3 protein: CAWSAGGGNSPLHF; CDR3 DNA: TGTGCCTGGTCCGCCGGGGGTGGAAATTCACCCCTCCACTTT
clone size: once; D gene: TRBD1; V gene: TRBV6-1; J gene: TRBJ1-4; CDR3 protein: CASSDRDRVYEKLFF; CDR3 DNA: TGTGCCAGCAGTGACCGGGACAGGGTATATGAAAAACTGTTTTTT
clone size: NA; D gene: NA; V gene: TRBV11-2; J gene: TRBJ2-5; CDR3 protein: CASSFSRGRQETQYF; CDR3 DNA: TGTGCCAGCAGCTTTTCCAGGGGTCGGCAAGAGACCCAGTACTTC
clone size: NA; D gene: NA; V gene: TRBV7-9; J gene: TRBJ1-1; CDR3 protein: CASTLGGNTEAFF; CDR3 DNA: TGTGCCAGCACCCTAGGGGGGAACACTGAAGCTTTCTTT
clone size: NA; D gene: TRBD1; V gene: TRBV7-9; J gene: TRBJ2-7; CDR3 protein: CASSLVGQGYEQYF; CDR3 DNA: TGTGCCAGCAGCTTAGTGGGACAGGGGTACGAGCAGTACTTC
clone size: NA; D gene: TRBD1; V gene: TRBV6-4; J gene: TRBJ1-6; CDR3 protein: CASSDEVGTGGHNSPLHF; CDR3 DNA: TGTGCCAGCAGTGACGAGGTTGGGACAGGGGGCCATAATTCACCCCTCCACTTT
clone size: NA; D gene: NA; V gene: TRBV7-3; J gene: TRBJ2-1; CDR3 protein: CASSLYQGYEQFF; CDR3 DNA: TGTGCCAGCAGCTTATACCAGGGCTATGAGCAGTTCTTC
clone size: NA; D gene: NA; V gene: TRBV6-5; J gene: TRBJ2-7; CDR3 protein: CASSPAGLRSYF; CDR3 DNA: TGTGCCAGCAGCCCCGCCGGACTCCGATCGTACTTC
clone size: NA; D gene: NA; V gene: TRBV2; J gene: TRBJ1-1; CDR3 protein: CASSQGPNTEAFF; CDR3 DNA: TGTGCCAGCAGTCAGGGGCCGAACACTGAAGCTTTCTTT
clone size: NA; D gene: NA; V gene: TRBV19; J gene: TRBJ2-2; CDR3 protein: CASKYQTGELFF; CDR3 DNA: TGTGCCAGTAAATATCAGACCGGGGAGCTGTTTTTT
clone size: NA; D gene: TRBD1; V gene: TRBV30; J gene: TRBJ1-4; CDR3 protein: CAWSVGTGAANEKLFF; CDR3 DNA: TGTGCCTGGAGTGTAGGTACAGGGGCTGCTAATGAAAAACTGTTTTTT
clone size: NA; D gene: NA; V gene: TRBV5-1; J gene: TRBJ1-2; CDR3 protein: CASSFSLGAGYTF; CDR3 DNA: TGCGCCAGCAGCTTCAGCCTGGGGGCCGGCTACACCTTC
clone size: NA; D gene: TRBD1; V gene: TRBV5-1; J gene: TRBJ1-2; CDR3 protein: CASSLTAGGVNYGYTF; CDR3 DNA: TGCGCCAGCAGCTTAACGGCAGGGGGCGTAAACTATGGCTACACCTTC
clone size: once; D gene: NA; V gene: TRBV25-1; J gene: TRBJ2-5; CDR3 protein: CASSEYGKETQYF; CDR3 DNA: TGTGCCAGCAGTGAATACGGGAAAGAGACCCAGTACTTC
clone size: NA; D gene: TRBD1; V gene: TRBV2; J gene: TRBJ1-2; CDR3 protein: CASSGQGTGEGYTF; CDR3 DNA: TGTGCCAGCAGTGGCCAGGGCACAGGGGAAGGCTACACCTTC
clone size: NA; D gene: TRBD1; V gene: TRBV7-8; J gene: TRBJ2-7; CDR3 protein: CASSLAQAQGNAYEQYF; CDR3 DNA: TGTGCCAGCAGCTTAGCCCAGGCACAGGGGAACGCCTACGAGCAGTACTTC
clone size: NA; D gene: TRBD1; V gene: TRBV9; J gene: TRBJ2-7; CDR3 protein: CASSPPGQGDYEQYF; CDR3 DNA: TGTGCCAGCAGCCCGCCGGGACAGGGTGACTACGAGCAGTACTTC
clone size: NA; D gene: NA; V gene: TRBV6-5; J gene: TRBJ1-2; CDR3 protein: CASSYRAGNGYTF; CDR3 DNA: TGTGCCAGCAGTTATCGGGCAGGGAATGGCTACACCTTC
clone size: NA; D gene: NA; V gene: TRBV2; J gene: TRBJ1-6; CDR3 protein: CASSERWGLNSPLHF; CDR3 DNA: TGTGCCAGCAGTGAACGGTGGGGGCTCAATTCACCCCTCCACTTT
clone size: few; D gene: TRBD1; V gene: TRBV12-5; J gene: TRBJ2-7; CDR3 protein: CASGLVTGVGYEQYF; CDR3 DNA: TGTGCTAGTGGTTTGGTAACAGGGGTCGGCTACGAGCAGTACTTC
clone size: NA; D gene: TRBD1; V gene: TRBV5-6; J gene: TRBJ1-6; CDR3 protein: CASSFEDRVNSPLHF; CDR3 DNA: TGTGCCAGCAGCTTTGAAGACAGGGTTAATTCACCCCTCCACTTT
clone size: NA; D gene: TRBD1; V gene: TRBV11-2; J gene: TRBJ2-7; CDR3 protein: CATRQGFYEQYF; CDR3 DNA: TGTGCCACACGACAGGGTTTCTACGAGCAGTACTTC
clone size: NA; D gene: NA; V gene: TRBV4-1; J gene: TRBJ2-2; CDR3 protein: CASSQGLANTGELFF; CDR3 DNA: TGCGCCAGCAGCCAAGGACTCGCGAACACCGGGGAGCTGTTTTTT
clone size: NA; D gene: TRBD1; V gene: TRBV19; J gene: TRBJ1-4; CDR3 protein: CASSSGTGGDEKLFF; CDR3 DNA: TGTGCCAGTAGTTCCGGGACAGGGGGGGATGAAAAACTGTTTTTT
clone size: NA; D gene: TRBD1; V gene: TRBV9; J gene: TRBJ2-3; CDR3 protein: CASSVARNPTGDHHTDTQYF; CDR3 DNA: TGTGCCAGCAGCGTAGCCCGTAACCCGACAGGGGACCACCACACAGATACGCAGTATTTT
clone size: NA; D gene: TRBD1; V gene: TRBV5-6; J gene: TRBJ1-2; CDR3 protein: CASSAEGTGLGYTF; CDR3 DNA: TGTGCCAGCAGCGCCGAAGGGACAGGGCTTGGCTACACCTTC
clone size: NA; D gene: NA; V gene: TRBV14; J gene: TRBJ2-2; CDR3 protein: CASSTGTYTGELFF; CDR3 DNA: TGTGCCAGCAGCACCGGGACATACACCGGGGAGCTGTTTTTT
clone size: NA; D gene: NA; V gene: TRBV19; J gene: TRBJ2-7; CDR3 protein: CASSPGHDEQYF; CDR3 DNA: TGTGCCAGTAGCCCCGGACACGACGAGCAGTACTTC
clone size: NA; D gene: NA; V gene: TRBV27; J gene: TRBJ1-2; CDR3 protein: CASRSTGNYGYTF; CDR3 DNA: TGTGCCAGCCGGTCCACGGGGAACTATGGCTACACCTTC
clone size: NA; D gene: TRBD2; V gene: TRBV4-3; J gene: TRBJ2-2; CDR3 protein: CASSQDRLAGMNTGELFF; CDR3 DNA: TGCGCCAGCAGCCAAGATAGGCTAGCGGGCATGAACACCGGGGAGCTGTTTTTT
clone size: NA; D gene: NA; V gene: TRBV7-2; J gene: TRBJ2-2; CDR3 protein: CASSYGGTGELFF; CDR3 DNA: TGTGCCAGCAGCTACGGGGGAACCGGGGAGCTGTTTTTT
clone size: NA; D gene: NA; V gene: TRBV4-1; J gene: TRBJ1-2; CDR3 protein: CASRGTGRAMDGYTF; CDR3 DNA: TGCGCCAGCAGAGGGACCGGGAGAGCGATGGATGGCTACACCTTC
clone size: NA; D gene: TRBD2; V gene: TRBV7-2; J gene: TRBJ2-1; CDR3 protein: CASSLSGRGGYNEQFF; CDR3 DNA: TGTGCCAGCAGCTTATCCGGGCGGGGGGGTTACAATGAGCAGTTCTTC
clone size: NA; D gene: TRBD1; V gene: TRBV5-1; J gene: TRBJ1-2; CDR3 protein: CASSPGQVLGGYTF; CDR3 DNA: TGCGCCAGCAGCCCGGGACAGGTGCTTGGGGGCTACACCTTC
clone size: NA; D gene: NA; V gene: TRBV29-1; J gene: TRBJ1-1; CDR3 protein: CSVEPRRVGRTHEAFF; CDR3 DNA: TGCAGCGTTGAACCAAGGAGGGTGGGGCGGACTCATGAAGCTTTCTTT
clone size: NA; D gene: NA; V gene: TRBV7-2; J gene: TRBJ2-2; CDR3 protein: CASSLESSGTGELFF; CDR3 DNA: TGTGCCAGCAGCTTAGAGTCTTCGGGCACCGGGGAGCTGTTTTTT
clone size: NA; D gene: NA; V gene: TRBV6-5; J gene: TRBJ2-3; CDR3 protein: CASSYGGIADTQYF; CDR3 DNA: TGTGCCAGCAGTTACGGGGGGATCGCAGATACGCAGTATTTT
clone size: NA; D gene: TRBD1; V gene: TRBV6-5; J gene: TRBJ2-7; CDR3 protein: CASSTDRGIYEQYF; CDR3 DNA: TGTGCCAGCAGCACGGACAGGGGAATCTACGAGCAGTACTTC
clone size: NA; D gene: NA; V gene: TRBV4-1; J gene: TRBJ2-7; CDR3 protein: CASASRGRGTTYEQYF; CDR3 DNA: TGCGCCAGCGCATCCCGAGGGAGGGGGACTACCTACGAGCAGTACTTC
clone size: NA; D gene: TRBD1; V gene: TRBV4-2; J gene: TRBJ1-2; CDR3 protein: CASSQGGQGGGYTF; CDR3 DNA: TGTGCCAGCAGCCAAGGGGGACAGGGAGGAGGCTACACCTTC
clone size: NA; D gene: TRBD2; V gene: TRBV18; J gene: TRBJ2-7; CDR3 protein: CASSPRLAVGNEQYF; CDR3 DNA: TGTGCCAGCTCACCACGACTAGCGGTAGGAAACGAGCAGTACTTC
clone size: NA; D gene: NA; V gene: TRBV6-1; J gene: TRBJ1-2; CDR3 protein: CASSEVAGAYGYTF; CDR3 DNA: TGTGCCAGCAGTGAAGTGGCAGGGGCCTATGGCTACACCTTC
clone size: NA; D gene: NA; V gene: TRBV7-2; J gene: TRBJ1-2; CDR3 protein: CASSFGTQGGYTF; CDR3 DNA: TGTGCCAGCAGCTTCGGGACACAGGGAGGCTACACCTTC
clone size: NA; D gene: NA; V gene: TRBV6-6; J gene: TRBJ2-4; CDR3 protein: CASSYVAGDIQYF; CDR3 DNA: TGTGCCAGCAGTTATGTGGCAGGGGACATTCAGTACTTC
clone size: NA; D gene: TRBD1; V gene: TRBV11-2; J gene: TRBJ2-7; CDR3 protein: CASSTGQGLTEQYF; CDR3 DNA: TGTGCCAGCAGCACTGGACAGGGTCTGACCGAGCAGTACTTC
clone size: NA; D gene: TRBD1; V gene: TRBV6-5; J gene: TRBJ2-2; CDR3 protein: CASSSDRGLTGELFF; CDR3 DNA: TGTGCCAGCAGCTCGGACAGGGGGCTCACCGGGGAGCTGTTTTTT
clone size: NA; D gene: TRBD1; V gene: TRBV15; J gene: TRBJ1-1; CDR3 protein: CATNVARDSVRAFF; CDR3 DNA: TGTGCCACGAACGTTGCCCGGGACAGCGTCCGGGCTTTCTTT
clone size: NA; D gene: NA; V gene: TRBV6-5; J gene: TRBJ1-5; CDR3 protein: CASSRYSNQPQHF; CDR3 DNA: TGTGCCAGCAGCCGGTATAGCAATCAGCCCCAGCATTTT
clone size: NA; D gene: TRBD1; V gene: TRBV18; J gene: TRBJ2-7; CDR3 protein: CASSPGTGDYEQYF; CDR3 DNA: TGTGCCAGCTCACCAGGGACAGGGGATTACGAGCAGTACTTC
clone size: NA; D gene: NA; V gene: TRBV5-8; J gene: TRBJ2-3; CDR3 protein: CASSSGRGTDTQYF; CDR3 DNA: TGTGCCAGCAGCTCCGGCAGGGGCACAGATACGCAGTATTTT
clone size: NA; D gene: NA; V gene: TRBV28; J gene: TRBJ2-3; CDR3 protein: CASSLGLSTDTQYF; CDR3 DNA: TGTGCCAGCAGCCTGGGCCTTAGCACAGATACGCAGTATTTT
clone size: NA; D gene: NA; V gene: TRBV30; J gene: TRBJ1-3; CDR3 protein: CAWTRGSAGDTIYF; CDR3 DNA: TGTGCCTGGACAAGGGGGTCCGCAGGGGACACCATATATTTT
clone size: NA; D gene: TRBD1; V gene: TRBV7-3; J gene: TRBJ1-1; CDR3 protein: CASSPDRLEAFF; CDR3 DNA: TGTGCCAGCAGCCCGGACAGGCTTGAAGCTTTCTTT
clone size: NA; D gene: TRBD1; V gene: TRBV2; J gene: TRBJ2-5; CDR3 protein: CASLGQGGETQYF; CDR3 DNA: TGTGCCAGCTTGGGACAGGGTGGAGAGACCCAGTACTTC
clone size: once; D gene: TRBD1; V gene: TRBV2; J gene: TRBJ2-7; CDR3 protein: CASSGGQGAYEQYF; CDR3 DNA: TGTGCCAGCAGTGGCGGACAGGGAGCTTACGAGCAGTACTTC
clone size: NA; D gene: TRBD2; V gene: TRBV5-1; J gene: TRBJ2-5; CDR3 protein: CASSLVASGGAVQETQYF; CDR3 DNA: TGCGCCAGCAGCTTGGTGGCTAGCGGGGGGGCCGTCCAAGAGACCCAGTACTTC